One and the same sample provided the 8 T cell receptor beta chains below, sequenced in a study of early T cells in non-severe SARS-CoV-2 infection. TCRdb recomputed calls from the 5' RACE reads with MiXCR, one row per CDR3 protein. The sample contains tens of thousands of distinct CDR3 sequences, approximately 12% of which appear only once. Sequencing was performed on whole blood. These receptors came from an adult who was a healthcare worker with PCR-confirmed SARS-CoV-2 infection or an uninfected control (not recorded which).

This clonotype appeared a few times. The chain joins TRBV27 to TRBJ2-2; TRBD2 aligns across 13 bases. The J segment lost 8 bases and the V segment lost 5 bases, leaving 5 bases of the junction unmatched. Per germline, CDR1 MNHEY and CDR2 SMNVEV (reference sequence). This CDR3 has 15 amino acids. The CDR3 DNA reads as TGTGCCAGCAGTCTAGGACTAGCGGGAGCAGGGGAGCTGTTTTTT. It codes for CASSLGLAGAGELFF.

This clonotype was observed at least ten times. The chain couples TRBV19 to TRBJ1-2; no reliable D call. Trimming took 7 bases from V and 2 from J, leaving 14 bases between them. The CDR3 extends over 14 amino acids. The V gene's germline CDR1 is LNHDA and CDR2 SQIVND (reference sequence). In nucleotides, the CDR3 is TGTGCCAGTACAGGCCTTGATGTGAACTATGGCTACACCTTC. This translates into CASTGLDVNYGYTF.

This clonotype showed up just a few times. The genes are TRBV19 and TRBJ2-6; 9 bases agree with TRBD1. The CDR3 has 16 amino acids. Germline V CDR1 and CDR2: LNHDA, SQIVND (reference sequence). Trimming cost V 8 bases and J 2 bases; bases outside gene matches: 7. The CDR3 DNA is TGTGCCAGTTCTGGACAGGGGAGACCTGGGGCCAACGTCCTGACTTTC. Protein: CASSGQGRPGANVLTF.

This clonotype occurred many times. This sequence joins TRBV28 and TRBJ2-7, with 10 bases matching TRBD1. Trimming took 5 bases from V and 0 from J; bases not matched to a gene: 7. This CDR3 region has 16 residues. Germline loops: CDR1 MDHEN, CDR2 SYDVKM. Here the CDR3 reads CASSAPGQGPSYEQYF. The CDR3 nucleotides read TGTGCCAGCAGTGCGCCGGGACAGGGGCCCTCCTACGAGCAGTACTTC.

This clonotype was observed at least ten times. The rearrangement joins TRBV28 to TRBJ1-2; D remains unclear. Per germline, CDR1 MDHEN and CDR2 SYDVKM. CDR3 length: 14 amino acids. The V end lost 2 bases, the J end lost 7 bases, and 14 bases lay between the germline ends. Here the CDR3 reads CASSLRIPSPGYTF. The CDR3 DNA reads TGTGCCAGCAGTTTACGTATCCCCAGTCCTGGCTACACCTTC.

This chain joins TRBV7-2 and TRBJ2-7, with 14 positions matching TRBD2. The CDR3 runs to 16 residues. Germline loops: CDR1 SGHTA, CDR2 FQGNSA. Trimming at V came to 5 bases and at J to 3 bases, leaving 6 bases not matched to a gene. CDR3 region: CASSLFGTSGGYEQYF. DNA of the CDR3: TGTGCCAGCAGCCTCTTCGGGACTAGCGGGGGCTACGAGCAGTACTTC.

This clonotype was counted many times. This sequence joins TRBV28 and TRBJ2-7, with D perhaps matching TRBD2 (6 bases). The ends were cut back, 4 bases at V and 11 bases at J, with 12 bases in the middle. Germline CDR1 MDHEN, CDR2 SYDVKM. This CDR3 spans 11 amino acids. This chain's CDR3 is CASSSGRSKYF. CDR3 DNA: TGTGCCAGCAGTTCAGGGAGGTCAAAGTACTTC. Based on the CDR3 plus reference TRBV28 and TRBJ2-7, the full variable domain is DVKVTQSSRYLVKRTGEKVFLECVQDMDHENMFWYRQDPGLGLRLIYFSYDVKMKEKGDIPEGYSVSREKKERFSLILESASTNQTSMYLCASSSGRSKYFGPGTRLTVT.

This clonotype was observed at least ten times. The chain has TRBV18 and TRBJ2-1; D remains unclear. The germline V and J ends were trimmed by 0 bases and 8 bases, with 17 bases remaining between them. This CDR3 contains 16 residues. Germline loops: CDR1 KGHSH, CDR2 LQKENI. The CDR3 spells CASSPPTTVRGDEQFF. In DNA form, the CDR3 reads TGTGCCAGCTCACCACCTACGACGGTCCGTGGGGATGAGCAGTTCTTC. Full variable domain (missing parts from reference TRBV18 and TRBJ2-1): NAGVMQNPRHLVRRRGQEARLRCSPMKGHSHVYWYRQLPEEGLKFMVYLQKENIIDESGMPKERFSAEFPKEGPSILRIQQVVRGDSAAYFCASSPPTTVRGDEQFFGPGTRLTVL.